This T cell receptor (beta chain) was identified in a study of blood T cell repertoires in COVID-19. Study as a whole: Specimens from acute and convalescent COVID-19 originated in the United States, Italy and Spain.

Seattle enrolled patients during active infection and tracked them longitudinally. In the source study's methods: For nucleated cells, counts were estimated from reference gene primer amplification. The table came from immunoSEQ multiplex PCR; TCRdb's copy has only in-frame clones and leaves some out. V and J calls and clone size are copied from that table; D and trimming were computed from the DNA. Here the sample spans approximately 350,000 clones, 75% to 90% being singletons. Germline V gives CDR1 LGHDT, CDR2 YNNKEL (reference sequence). The CDR3 is 15 amino acids. V lost 0 bases to trimming and J lost 10 bases; unmatched junction nucleotides: 9.

The source of this sequence is a woman between 55 and 75 years old with COVID-19, enrolled during active disease. This chain joins TRBV3-1 (or the pseudogene TRBV3-2) and TRBJ1-5, with 7 nucleotides matching TRBD1. Sample: peripheral blood. The DNA of the CDR3 is TGTGCCAGCAGCCAAGATCGACGACAGGGTAATCCCCAGCATTTT. Translation gives CASSQDRRQGNPQHF.